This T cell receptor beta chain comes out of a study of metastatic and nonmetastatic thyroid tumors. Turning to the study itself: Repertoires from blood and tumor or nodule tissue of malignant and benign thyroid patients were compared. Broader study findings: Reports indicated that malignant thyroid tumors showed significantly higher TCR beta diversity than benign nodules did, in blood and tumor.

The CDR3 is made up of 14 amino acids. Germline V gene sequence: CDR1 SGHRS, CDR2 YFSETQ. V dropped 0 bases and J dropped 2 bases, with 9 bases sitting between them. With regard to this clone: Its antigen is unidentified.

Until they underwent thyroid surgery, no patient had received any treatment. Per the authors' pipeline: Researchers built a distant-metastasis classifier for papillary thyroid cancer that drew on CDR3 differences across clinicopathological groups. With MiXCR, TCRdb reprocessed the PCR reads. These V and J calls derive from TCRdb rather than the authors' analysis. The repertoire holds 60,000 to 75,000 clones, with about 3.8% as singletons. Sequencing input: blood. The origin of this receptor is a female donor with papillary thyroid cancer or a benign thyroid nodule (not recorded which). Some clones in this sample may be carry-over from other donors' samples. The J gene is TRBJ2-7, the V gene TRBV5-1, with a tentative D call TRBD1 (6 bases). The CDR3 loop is CASSLDRDTYEQYF. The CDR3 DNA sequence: TGCGCCAGCAGCTTGGATAGGGACACCTACGAGCAGTACTTC.